Presented here are 10 T cell receptor beta chains from one specimen sequenced in a study of OX40 agonist ivuxolimab in advanced cancers. TCRdb keeps only in-frame clones here, not all; method: immunoSEQ multiplex PCR. This table holds roughly 90,000 clones, roughly 93% found once. The starting material was CD4+ or CD8+ T cells sorted from blood, obtained in a trial of the OX40 agonist ivuxolimab. The receptors here all came from an adult with an advanced solid tumor such as melanoma, head and neck, liver or kidney cancer.

This clone was seen only a few times. The final CDR3 position lacks the conserved phenylalanine or tryptophan, pointing to a likely read error. The limits of the CDR3 on the DNA are not certain, so only TCRdb's listed CDR3 is given. The J gene is TRBJ1-2, the V gene TRBV20-1. Germline CDR1 reads DFQATT; CDR2 reads SNEGSKA (reference sequence). A total of 8 residues make up the CDR3, ends included. The CDR3 reads CSATASAP.

V usage is TRBV28 and J usage is TRBJ1-6; 7 nucleotides agree with TRBD1. After removal of 8 bases from V and 10 bases from J, the junction contained 14 bases not matched to a gene. Germline lookup yields CDR1 MDHEN and CDR2 SYDVKM. The CDR3 has 15 amino acids. CDR3 region: CASGSITGVQSPLHF. CDR3 nucleotide sequence: TGTGCCAGCGGGTCGATCACAGGGGTGCAGTCACCCCTCCACTTT.

This chain connects TRBV7-3 to TRBJ2-1; 7 bases agree with TRBD2. V lost 2 bases, J lost 3 bases, and 4 bases stayed unmatched. Germline V CDR1 and CDR2: SGHTA, FQGTGA. The length of the CDR3 is 15 residues. CDR3 nucleotides: TGTGCCAGCAGCTTAGCGGGAGCGGGCTACAATGAGCAGTTCTTC. This translates into CASSLAGAGYNEQFF.

This clone has only one observation. This chain uses TRBV7-9 with TRBJ2-7, with D possibly called TRBD1 or TRBD2 (6 bases each). The V end lost 0 bases, the J end lost 5 bases, and 11 bases lay between the germline ends. CDR1 is SEHNR and CDR2 is FQNEAQ in the germline V gene (reference sequence). The CDR3 length is 14 residues. The CDR3 spells CASSLARGLDEQYF. The CDR3 DNA reads as TGTGCCAGCAGCTTAGCCCGGGGGCTTGACGAGCAGTACTTC. The full variable domain, completed using reference TRBV7-9 and TRBJ2-7, is DTGVSQNPRHKITKRGQNVTFRCDPISEHNRLYWYRQTLGQGPEFLTYFQNEAQLEKSRLLSDRFSAERPKGSFSTLEIQRTEQGDSAMYLCASSLARGLDEQYFGPGTRLTVT.

The rearrangement links TRBV5-1 to TRBJ2-5, with 8 bases lining up with TRBD1. Germline loops: CDR1 SGHRS, CDR2 YFSETQ. The CDR3 has 14 amino acids. J was trimmed by 4 bases and V by 0 bases; bases with no gene match: 2. The CDR3 spells CASSLGQGPETQYF. Written as DNA, the CDR3 is TGCGCCAGCAGCTTGGGACAGGGGCCAGAGACCCAGTACTTC.

This chain uses TRBV28 with TRBJ2-1, with 11 bases fitting TRBD2. CDR1 MDHEN and CDR2 SYDVKM come from the germline V gene. The CDR3 sequence is 14 residues long. The ends lost 6 bases at V and 8 bases at J; junction bases unmatched: 6. DNA of the CDR3: TGTGCCAGCAGGGTAGCGGGAGGGCGTGATGAGCAGTTCTTC. Its translation: CASRVAGGRDEQFF.

V usage is TRBV6-5 and J usage is TRBJ2-5, with TRBD1 matching over 7 bases. CDR1 and CDR2 from the germline V gene are MNHEY and SVGAGI. V lost 3 bases, J lost 5 bases, and 12 bases stayed unmatched. This CDR3 has 16 residues. The CDR3 loop is CASSYHRQGNRETQYF. The CDR3, as DNA: TGTGCCAGCAGTTATCATCGACAGGGAAACCGGGAGACCCAGTACTTC.

V and J are TRBV6-5 and TRBJ2-7; D unresolved. This CDR3 has 14 amino acids. V was pared by 5 bases and J by 2 bases, with 13 bases between. From germline, CDR1 is MNHEY and CDR2 SVGAGI. The CDR3 region has the DNA TGTGCCAGCAGTGCCTCGACTGGGGCCTACGAGCAGTACTTC. It yields the protein CASSASTGAYEQYF.

This chain links TRBV7-2 with TRBJ1-2, with a weak D call TRBD1 (6 bases). The germline V gene encodes CDR1 SGHTA and CDR2 FQGNSA. The CDR3 has 12 amino acids. V lost 5 bases and J 5 bases, leaving 9 bases between the germline ends. CDR3 region: CASSLGHYGYTF. The CDR3 DNA follows: TGTGCCAGCAGCCTGGGACATTATGGCTACACCTTC.

The CDR3 is CASSLEGARKQYF. CDR3 sequence (DNA): TGTGCCAGCAGCTTAGAAGGGGCCCGCAAGCAGTACTTC. The genes are TRBV7-6 and TRBJ2-7; possibly TRBD1 for D (5 bases). Germline V CDR1 and CDR2: SGHVS, FNYEAQ. This CDR3 contains 13 residues. Trimming shortened V by 1 base and J by 8 bases, and 12 bases separated the two germline ends.